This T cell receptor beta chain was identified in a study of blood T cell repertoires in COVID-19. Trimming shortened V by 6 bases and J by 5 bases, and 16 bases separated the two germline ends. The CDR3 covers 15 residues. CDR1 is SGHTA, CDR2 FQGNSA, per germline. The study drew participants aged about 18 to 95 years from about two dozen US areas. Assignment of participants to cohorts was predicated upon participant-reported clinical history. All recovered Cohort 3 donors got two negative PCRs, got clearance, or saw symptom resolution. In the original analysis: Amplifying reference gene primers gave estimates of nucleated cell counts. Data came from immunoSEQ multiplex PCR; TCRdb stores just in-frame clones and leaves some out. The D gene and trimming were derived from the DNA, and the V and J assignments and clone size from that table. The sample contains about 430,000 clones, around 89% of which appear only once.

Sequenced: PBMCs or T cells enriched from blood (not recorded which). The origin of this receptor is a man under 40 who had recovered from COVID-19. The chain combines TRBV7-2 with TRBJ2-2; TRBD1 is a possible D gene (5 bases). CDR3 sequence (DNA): TGTGCCAGCAGTCGAAGGGGTGTCTTTACCGGGGAGCTGTTTTTT. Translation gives CASSRRGVFTGELFF.